These T cell receptor beta chains were read from a single sample in a study of blood T cell repertoires in COVID-19. Repertoires were generated with immunoSEQ multiplex PCR, while TCRdb's copy carries only in-frame clones and drops some. Here the sample spans 150,000 or so clones, about four fifths being singletons. The sample comprised peripheral blood. The origin of the receptors is a woman between 55 and 75 years old with acute or convalescent COVID-19. The CDR3 runs from the conserved cysteine through the conserved F or W. The D gene is left open where the match is weak. Size is stated for part of the rows, as once, few or many counts, or as a class when the clone is expanded.

v_call,d_call,j_call,clone_size,cdr3_nt,cdr3_aa
TRBV12-3/TRBV12-4,-,TRBJ1-4,few,TGTGCCAGCAGTTTATGGGAGAATGAAAAACTGTTTTTT,CASSLWENEKLFF
TRBV2,-,TRBJ1-1,few,TGTGCCAGCGGGGCAGGGAAGAGTGAAGCTTTCTTT,CASGAGKSEAFF
TRBV7-9,-,TRBJ1-2,-,TGTGCCAGCAGTAGACTAGGGGAAGCGAATGGCTACACCTTC,CASSRLGEANGYTF
TRBV7-9,-,TRBJ1-2,-,TGTGCCAGCAGCTTAGGAGGTCTTAACTATGGCTACACCTTC,CASSLGGLNYGYTF
TRBV13,TRBD2,TRBJ2-5,-,TGTGCCAGCAGCGTTAGCGGGGGGGCCTGGGAGACCCAGTACTTC,CASSVSGGAWETQYF
TRBV7-9,-,TRBJ1-6,once,TGTGCCAGCAGCTTAAGTCAGGCCTCACCCCTCCACTTT,CASSLSQASPLHF
TRBV5-1,TRBD1,TRBJ1-1,-,TGCGCCAGCAGCTTGGGAAACCTTCGGTTAGGGGGCCCCACTGAAGCTTTCTTT,CASSLGNLRLGGPTEAFF
TRBV4-1,TRBD2,TRBJ2-1,few,TGCGCCAGCAGCCCTAGCGGGGGGGCCTACAATGAGCAGTTCTTC,CASSPSGGAYNEQFF
TRBV4-2,TRBD2,TRBJ2-1,-,TGTGCCAGCAGCCAACTAGCGGGTAGCAATGAGCAGTTCTTC,CASSQLAGSNEQFF
TRBV5-1,-,TRBJ2-7,-,TGCGCCAGCAGCTTCGGCATGCGGACAGACCCCTACGAGCAGTACTTC,CASSFGMRTDPYEQYF
TRBV28,-,TRBJ1-2,-,TGTGCCAGCAGTCAAAACTATGGCTACACCTTC,CASSQNYGYTF
TRBV7-2,TRBD1,TRBJ2-3,-,TGTGCCAGCAGCCGTTCGACAGGGACAGATACGCAGTATTTT,CASSRSTGTDTQYF
TRBV29-1,-,TRBJ2-7,-,TGCAGCGTTGTTGGGCGAACTAGGGATGGTGGAACCTACGAGCAGTACTTC,CSVVGRTRDGGTYEQYF
TRBV3-1/TRBV3-2,-,TRBJ1-6,-,TGTGCCAGCAGCGGAGGGAGGGGTCCCTCACCCCTCCACTTT,CASSGGRGPSPLHF
TRBV19,-,TRBJ1-1,-,TGTGCCAGTAGTATAGTAGGAGGGATTTCGGACACTGAAGCTTTCTTT,CASSIVGGISDTEAFF
TRBV5-1,-,TRBJ2-7,-,TGCGCCAGCAGCTTGGGAGGTGCCCCCTCCTACGAGCAGTACTTC,CASSLGGAPSYEQYF
TRBV19,-,TRBJ1-2,-,TGTGCCACGGAACCACAGAATAACTATGGCTACACCTTC,CATEPQNNYGYTF
TRBV11-3,-,TRBJ2-2,once,TGTGCCAGCAGCTTAAAGGGACACGACCCATCGAACACCGGGGAGCTGTTTTTT,CASSLKGHDPSNTGELFF
TRBV6-1,TRBD1,TRBJ2-5,-,TGTGCCAGCAGGGGACAGAAAAAAGAGACCCAGTACTTC,CASRGQKKETQYF
TRBV3-1/TRBV3-2,-,TRBJ1-2,few,TGTGCCAGCAGCCAAGCAGGGGTGGGCTACACCTTC,CASSQAGVGYTF
TRBV29-1,-,TRBJ2-1,-,TGCAGCGTTACACTAGGACGCCCTGAGCAGTTCTTC,CSVTLGRPEQFF
TRBV27,-,TRBJ1-2,-,TGTGCCAGCAGCCCGTGGAGGAATGGGGGCTACACCTTC,CASSPWRNGGYTF
TRBV11-2,TRBD1,TRBJ1-2,-,TGTGCCAGCAGCCAAGACAGGGGGCACGGCTACACCTTC,CASSQDRGHGYTF
TRBV9,TRBD2,TRBJ2-3,-,TGTGCCAGCACTAGCGGGGGGACAGATACGCAGTATTTT,CASTSGGTDTQYF
TRBV7-2,TRBD1,TRBJ1-3,-,TGTGCCAGCAGCCCGGGGGACAGCCGGAGGGGCACCATATATTTT,CASSPGDSRRGTIYF
TRBV4-1,-,TRBJ2-3,-,TGCGCCAGCAGCCAAAGGCATGGCGGGGCCACAGATACGCAGTATTTT,CASSQRHGGATDTQYF
TRBV4-2,-,TRBJ1-1,-,TGTGCCAGCAGCCAACGGGTTTTAGGGAACACTGAAGCTTTCTTT,CASSQRVLGNTEAFF